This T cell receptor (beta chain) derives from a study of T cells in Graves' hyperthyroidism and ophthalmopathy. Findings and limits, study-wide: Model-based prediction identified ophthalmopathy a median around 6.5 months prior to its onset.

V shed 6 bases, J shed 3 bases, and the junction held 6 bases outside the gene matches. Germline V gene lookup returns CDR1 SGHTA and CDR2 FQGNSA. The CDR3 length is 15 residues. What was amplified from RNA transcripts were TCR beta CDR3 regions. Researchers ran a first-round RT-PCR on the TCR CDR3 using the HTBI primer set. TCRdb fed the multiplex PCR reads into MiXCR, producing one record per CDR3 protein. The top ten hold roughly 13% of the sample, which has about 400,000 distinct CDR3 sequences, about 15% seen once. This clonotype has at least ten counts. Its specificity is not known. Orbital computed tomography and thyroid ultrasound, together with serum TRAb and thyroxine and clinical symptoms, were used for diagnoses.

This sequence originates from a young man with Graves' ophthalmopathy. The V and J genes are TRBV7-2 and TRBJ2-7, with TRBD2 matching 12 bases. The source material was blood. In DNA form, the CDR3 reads TGTGCCAGCAGACCGGGACTAGCGGGTGTCTACGAGCAGTACTTC. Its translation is CASRPGLAGVYEQYF.